Listed below are T cell receptor beta chains from one sample, sequenced in a study of blood T cell repertoires in COVID-19. Assay: immunoSEQ multiplex PCR; the TCRdb copy retains only in-frame clones and omits some. The sample carries about 39,000 clones, 85% recorded once. The sequencing sample was made of peripheral blood. The receptors come from a human donor in a cohort sampled during active COVID-19. Both conserved end residues are part of each CDR3. A D gene is named only where the DNA matches it firmly. Some rows mark clone size as missing; the rest say once, few, many or name a class of expanded clone.

>TRBV6-5|NA|NA|TRBJ1-1
TGTGCCAGCAGGGACACAGGGAGAACTGAAGCTTTCTTT
CASRDTGRTEAFF
>TRBV7-9|NA|NA|TRBJ1-2
TGTGCCAGCAGCTTACGATTGGACAGCAGCTACACCTTC
CASSLRLDSSYTF
>TRBV20-1|NA|NA|TRBJ2-7
TGCAGTGCTAGTTTGTCAGGGGGGCTCTACGAGCAGTACTTC
CSASLSGGLYEQYF
>TRBV3-1/TRBV3-2|NA|NA|TRBJ2-7
TGTGCCAGCAGCCAAGGTTCTGTCCCTTACGAGCAGTACTTC
CASSQGSVPYEQYF
>TRBV12-3/TRBV12-4|NA|NA|TRBJ2-3
TGTGCCAGCAGTTTATCAGGTTTGGGTACGCAGTATTTT
CASSLSGLGTQYF
>TRBV19|TRBD1|NA|TRBJ2-7
TGTGCCAGTAGCTCCTCCGGGACAGGTCCATACGAGCAGTACTTC
CASSSSGTGPYEQYF
>TRBV2|NA|NA|TRBJ1-2
TGTGCCAGCAGTGAACGGCAGGTATACTATGGCTACACCTTC
CASSERQVYYGYTF
>TRBV3-1/TRBV3-2|TRBD1|few|TRBJ1-1
TGTGCCAGCAGCCAAGCCGGGACAGGGGATCGCACTGAAGCTTTCTTT
CASSQAGTGDRTEAFF
>TRBV5-8|NA|NA|TRBJ1-1
TGTGCCAGCAGCTTGTTGGAGGGGTGGGCTTTCTTT
CASSLLEGWAFF
>TRBV5-1|NA|NA|TRBJ2-3
TGCGCCAGCAGGACTAGCACAGATACGCAGTATTTT
CASRTSTDTQYF
>TRBV6-5|TRBD1|few|TRBJ1-1
TGTGCCAGCAGCCGGACAGGCCGGAACACTGAAGCTTTCTTT
CASSRTGRNTEAFF
>TRBV12-3/TRBV12-4|NA|NA|TRBJ1-2
TGTGCCAGCAGTTTACCAGGGTTTGGCTACACCTTC
CASSLPGFGYTF
>TRBV6-1|NA|NA|TRBJ1-2
TGTGCCAGCAGTGAAGCTTCGCCAGGGGCTAACTATGGCTACACCTTC
CASSEASPGANYGYTF
>TRBV18|NA|NA|TRBJ2-5
TGTGCCAGCTCACCAGCGGGGCAAGAGACCCAGTACTTC
CASSPAGQETQYF
>TRBV30|TRBD1|once|TRBJ1-3
TGTGCCTGGAGAAGATTGGGGACAGGGGGCCCTGGAAACACCATATATTTT
CAWRRLGTGGPGNTIYF
>TRBV9|TRBD1|NA|TRBJ1-2
TGTGCCAGCAGCGTAGAAGGGGGCAGGTGGGGCTACACCTTC
CASSVEGGRWGYTF